Below are 19 T cell receptor beta chains sequenced from a single sample in a study of siplizumab effects on memory and regulatory T cells. A 37°C coculture lasting 6 days was applied to the mixed lymphocyte reaction cells. Data came from immunoSEQ multiplex PCR; TCRdb stores just in-frame clones and leaves some out. The sample has 3,000 to 3,500 clones, 50% to 60% seen once. These TCRs' antigens remain unknown. Sequencing was carried out using CFSE-low (dividing) CD8+ T cells sorted from an allogeneic mixed lymphocyte reaction. These receptors were taken from a human donor in good health; the cells came from an allogeneic mixed lymphocyte reaction. Some clones in this sample may be carry-over from other donors' samples.

The chain has TRBV27 and TRBJ2-2; 7 nucleotides align to TRBD2. Germline CDR1 MNHEY, CDR2 SMNVEV (reference sequence). This CDR3 is built from 15 residues. The junction had 10 bases not matched to a gene; V was cut back by 6 bases and J by 6 bases. CDR3 loop: CASSPAGMVAGELFF. The CDR3 nucleotides are TGTGCCAGCAGCCCAGCGGGAATGGTAGCCGGGGAGCTGTTTTTT.

This clone is large. The chain employs TRBV7-9 and TRBJ1-2; TRBD1 agrees at 7 bases. V lost 4 bases, J lost 5 bases, and 10 bases stayed unmatched. Per the germline V gene, CDR1 is SEHNR and CDR2 is FQNEAQ (reference sequence). CDR3 size: 15 residues. The CDR3 DNA reads as TGTGCCAGCAGCTACAGCGCCGGGACAGCTTATGGCTACACCTTC. Residues: CASSYSAGTAYGYTF.

V gene TRBV27 combines with J gene TRBJ2-7; weak D call: TRBD2 (5 bases). Germline V CDR1 and CDR2: MNHEY, SMNVEV (reference sequence). V gave up 5 bases and J gave up 2 bases, with 22 bases separating them. The CDR3 loop spans 17 amino acids. DNA of the CDR3: TGTGCCAGCAGTGGCCTACTTTCTCTCGGGATTACCTACGAGCAGTACTTC. This translates into CASSGLLSLGITYEQYF.

This clone was seen once. The chain couples TRBV11-2 to TRBJ2-7, with D possibly being TRBD1 or TRBD2 (5 bases each). The V end lost 1 base, the J end lost 7 bases, and 14 bases lay between the germline ends. The CDR3 runs to 14 residues. Germline V gives CDR1 SGHAT, CDR2 FQNNGV. This CDR3 reads CASSLGPYWGEQYF. In DNA, the CDR3 is TGTGCCAGCAGCTTAGGTCCTTACTGGGGGGAGCAGTACTTC.

Only a few counts were recorded for this clone. The genes are TRBV7-2 and TRBJ1-2; D is unresolved. The ends were cut back, 3 bases at V and 0 bases at J, with 5 bases in the middle. Germline CDR1 SGHTA, CDR2 FQGNSA. The CDR3 is made up of 13 amino acids. CDR3 in amino acids: CASSFGANYGYTF. In DNA form, the CDR3 reads TGTGCCAGCAGCTTTGGAGCTAACTATGGCTACACCTTC.

The chain combines TRBV6-5 with TRBJ1-1, with D unclear. The CDR3 is 10 amino acids. Germline lookup yields CDR1 MNHEY and CDR2 SVGAGI. V lost 2 bases, J lost 8 bases, and 3 bases lay in between. CDR3 amino acids: CASSYVEAFF. Written as DNA, the CDR3 is TGTGCCAGCAGTTACGTAGAAGCTTTCTTT.

This rearrangement joins TRBV29-1 to TRBJ1-2, with D hard to call. Germline CDR1 SQVTM, CDR2 ANQGSEA. Trimming pared 4 bases from V and 1 base from J, leaving 10 bases between. The CDR3 is 13 amino acids. The CDR3: CSVADRFNYGYTF. CDR3 DNA: TGCAGCGTTGCCGACCGTTTTAACTATGGCTACACCTTC.

The V and J genes are TRBV7-6 and TRBJ2-3; TRBD1 agrees at 11 bases. J was trimmed by 5 bases and V by 3 bases; bases with no gene match: 7. CDR3 size: 16 residues. CDR1 and CDR2 from the germline V gene are SGHVS and FNYEAQ. The CDR3 DNA sequence: TGTGCCAGCAGCTTCGCCGGGACAGGGGGTCTAGATACGCAGTATTTT. This encodes CASSFAGTGGLDTQYF.

J is TRBJ2-5 and V is TRBV10-3, with 13 bases lining up with TRBD2. This CDR3 contains 19 residues. Germline CDR1 and CDR2: ENHRY and SYGVKD. V gave up 3 bases and J gave up 5 bases; unmatched junction bases: 15. The CDR3 DNA reads TGTGCCATCAGTGACCTCGAGGGGGGGACTAGCGGGGTCCGGGAGACCCAGTACTTC. Its protein is CAISDLEGGTSGVRETQYF.

This clone appeared a few times. The rearrangement joins TRBV2 to TRBJ1-1, with 8 positions matching TRBD1. The CDR3 extends over 15 amino acids. Germline V CDR1 and CDR2: SNHLY, FYNNEI. The trim removed 3 bases at V and 3 bases at J, leaving 6 bases unmatched. The CDR3 loop is CASSERQGMYTEAFF. The CDR3 DNA follows: TGTGCCAGCAGTGAGAGACAGGGGATGTACACTGAAGCTTTCTTT.

This clone has just one count. This chain uses TRBV19 with TRBJ2-1; a possible D gene is TRBD2 (6 bases). Germline CDR1 reads LNHDA; CDR2 reads SQIVND (reference sequence). The V end was cut by 3 bases, the J end by 2 bases, with 14 bases between. The CDR3 length is 16 residues. Here the CDR3 DNA reads TGTGCCAGTAGTATTCTCCCCCGACTAGCCTACAATGAGCAGTTCTTC. Protein sequence: CASSILPRLAYNEQFF.

CDR3 in DNA: TGTGCCAGCAGTTTATCAGGGCTGCGAGAGACCCAGTACTTC. This sequence encodes CASSLSGLRETQYF. This chain links TRBV27 with TRBJ2-5; no firm D call. Trimming stripped 0 bases from V and 4 bases from J, with 9 bases between. CDR1 is MNHEY, CDR2 SMNVEV, per germline (reference sequence). This CDR3 has 14 amino acids.

This chain links TRBV7-8 with TRBJ2-7; tentative D call: TRBD1 (7 bases). The CDR3 spans 14 residues. From germline, CDR1 is SGHVS and CDR2 FQNEAQ. V was trimmed by 7 bases and J by 0 bases, leaving 13 bases between them. CDR3 sequence reads: CASTRRGHSYEQYF. For the CDR3, the DNA is TGTGCCAGCACAAGGAGGGGGCACTCCTACGAGCAGTACTTC.

This clone has just one count. The V gene is TRBV11-2, the J gene TRBJ2-7; D unclear. This CDR3 is 13 amino acids long. The ends were cut back, 1 base at V and 3 bases at J, with 7 bases in the middle. Germline CDR1 SGHAT, CDR2 FQNNGV. For the CDR3, the DNA is TGTGCCAGCAGCTTAGGTTCGGTCTACGAGCAGTACTTC. Its protein product is CASSLGSVYEQYF.

V usage is TRBV2 and J usage is TRBJ2-3; 7 bases align to TRBD2. CDR3 length equals 17 residues. Germline V gene data show CDR1 as SNHLY and CDR2 as FYNNEI. The V and J ends lost 3 bases and 1 base, in that order; junction bases with no gene match: 10. CDR3 sequence reads: CASSDLTTSMGTDTQYF. CDR3 coding DNA: TGTGCCAGCAGTGACCTCACGACTAGCATGGGCACAGATACGCAGTATTTT.

The chain has TRBV19 and TRBJ2-1; D is unresolved. Germline V gives CDR1 LNHDA, CDR2 SQIVND (reference sequence). Trimming took off 6 bases at V and 0 bases at J, with 12 bases between the two ends. This CDR3 has 15 residues. The CDR3: CASSPVLSSYNEQFF. Written as DNA, the CDR3 is TGTGCCAGTAGCCCGGTCTTGAGCTCCTACAATGAGCAGTTCTTC.

The V call is TRBV7-6, the J call TRBJ2-7, with unresolved D. Germline V lookup: CDR1 SGHVS, CDR2 FNYEAQ. The CDR3 totals 14 residues. V lost 1 base and J lost 0, with 7 bases in between. The DNA for the CDR3 is TGTGCCAGCAGCTTAGAGGCAAACTCCTACGAGCAGTACTTC. Protein product: CASSLEANSYEQYF.

V is TRBV10-3 and J is TRBJ2-7; D gene unclear. The CDR3 is 11 amino acids. The germline V gene encodes CDR1 ENHRY and CDR2 SYGVKD. V dropped 0 bases and J dropped 7 bases, with 4 bases sitting between them. CDR3 sequence (DNA): TGTGCCATCAGTGAGTCGACAGAGCAGTACTTC. Translated, it gives CAISESTEQYF.

This chain joins TRBV9 and TRBJ1-2, with D perhaps TRBD1 (6 bases). This CDR3 region has 14 residues. Deletions cut 0 bases from V and 3 bases from J, with 9 bases between. CDR1 and CDR2 (germline): SGDLS, YYNGEE. The CDR3 protein is CASSVGAGDYGYTF. In DNA form, the CDR3 reads TGTGCCAGCAGCGTAGGGGCAGGGGACTATGGCTACACCTTC.